This TCR beta chain was sequenced in a study of blood T cell repertoires in COVID-19. Study-wide background: Samples of COVID-19 (acute and convalescent) were obtained from the United States, Italy and Spain. T cells, B-cell-depleted T cells, or PBMCs provided the cDNA or gDNA that served as material.

Ten or more counts support this clone. The V and J ends lost 6 bases and 8 bases respectively, with 19 bases between them. CDR3 length equals 14 residues. Germline V gene lookup returns CDR1 MDHEN and CDR2 SYDVKM. Original handling: From reference gene primer amplification, estimates of nucleated cell counts were derived. Data came from immunoSEQ multiplex PCR; TCRdb stores just in-frame clones and leaves some out. D and trimming come from the DNA, and the V and J calls and clone size come from that table. Altogether around 140,000 clones are present, 70% to 80% being singletons, with the ten largest covering approximately 9.4%.

This sequence joins TRBV28 and TRBJ1-2, with D perhaps TRBD1 (6 bases). The sample consisted of peripheral blood. The TCR sequence derives from a woman aged 45-65 years with active or convalescent COVID-19. As DNA, the CDR3 is TGTGCCAGCAGCCAGGGGTCCCTTCCGGTCGGCTACACCTTC. Translation: CASSQGSLPVGYTF.